This record concerns one TCR beta chain sequence. Profiled with immunoSEQ multiplex PCR; TCRdb holds only in-frame clones, not every one. In the table there are approximately 100,000 clones, around 94% of which are singletons. The sample belongs to a study of T cell changes during pregnancy in multiple sclerosis. The CDR3 sequence is 13 residues long. Trimming removed 1 base at V and 3 bases at J, with 6 bases between. Germline CDR1 GTSNPN, CDR2 SVGIG (reference sequence). The sample was peripheral blood, taken in the second trimester of pregnancy. The clonotype originates from a female donor with multiple sclerosis, enrolled in a pregnancy study. The V gene is TRBV30, the J gene TRBJ2-2; no clear D. CDR3 sequence (DNA): TGTGCCTGGAGTGGAAGAGACACCGGGGAGCTGTTTTTT. Protein: CAWSGRDTGELFF.